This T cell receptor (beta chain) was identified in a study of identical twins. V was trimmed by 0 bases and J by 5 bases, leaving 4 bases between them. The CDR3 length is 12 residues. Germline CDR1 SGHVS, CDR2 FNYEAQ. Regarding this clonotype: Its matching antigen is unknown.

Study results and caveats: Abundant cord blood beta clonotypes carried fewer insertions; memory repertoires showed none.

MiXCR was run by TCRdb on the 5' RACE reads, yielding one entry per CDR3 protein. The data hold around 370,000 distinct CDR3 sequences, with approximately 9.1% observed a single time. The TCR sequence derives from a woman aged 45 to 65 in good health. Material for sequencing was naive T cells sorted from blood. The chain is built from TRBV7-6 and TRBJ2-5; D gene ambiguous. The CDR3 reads CASSLAWETQYF. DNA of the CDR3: TGTGCCAGCAGCTTAGCTTGGGAGACCCAGTACTTC.